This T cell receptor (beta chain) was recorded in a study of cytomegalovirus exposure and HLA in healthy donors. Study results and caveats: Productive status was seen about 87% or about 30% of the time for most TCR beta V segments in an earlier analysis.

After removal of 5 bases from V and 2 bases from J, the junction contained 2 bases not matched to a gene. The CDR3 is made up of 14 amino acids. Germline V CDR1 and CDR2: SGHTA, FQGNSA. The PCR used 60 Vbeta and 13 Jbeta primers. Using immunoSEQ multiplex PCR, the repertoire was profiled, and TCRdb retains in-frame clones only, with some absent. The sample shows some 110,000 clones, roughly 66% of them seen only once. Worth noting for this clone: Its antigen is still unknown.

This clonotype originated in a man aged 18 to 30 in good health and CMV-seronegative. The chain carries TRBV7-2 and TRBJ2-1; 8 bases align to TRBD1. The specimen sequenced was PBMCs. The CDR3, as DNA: TGTGCCAGCAGCATGACAGGGGCCTACAATGAGCAGTTCTTC. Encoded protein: CASSMTGAYNEQFF.